The entry below gives a single T cell receptor (beta chain) sequence along with its context. What it binds is not known. Stated time point: 4-8 weeks after completion of therapy. The germline V gene has CDR1 SEHNR and CDR2 FQNEAQ (reference sequence). V gave up 2 bases and J gave up 1 base, with 9 bases separating them. The CDR3 has 15 amino acids. Sequencing was performed with immunoSEQ multiplex PCR; in TCRdb, only in-frame clones are kept and a portion is missing. The top ten clones hold about 30% of a sample with about 6,000 clones, less than 80% of them seen once. The sample originates from a study of T cell therapy after organ transplantation. Study at large: 4 to 8 weeks after therapy completion, short-term post-therapy blood was collected. Study-wide results and caveats: Both transferred clonotypes and endogenous ones absent from products apparently reconstituted. Minimal repertoire change after therapy followed marked pretherapy expansions in nonresponders. In nonresponders, reduced coverage from low CD8+ yield may limit detected expansions.

The sequence derives from a human patient who had received a solid organ transplant and had CMV disease. Some T cells here may be from the graft donor. This specimen consisted of CD8+ T cells from blood, obtained after autologous CMV-specific T cell therapy. This chain links TRBV7-9 with TRBJ1-3; D gene ambiguous. CDR3 coding DNA: TGTGCCAGCAGCTTACTCAATCCATCTGGAAACACCATATATTTT. This translates into CASSLLNPSGNTIYF.